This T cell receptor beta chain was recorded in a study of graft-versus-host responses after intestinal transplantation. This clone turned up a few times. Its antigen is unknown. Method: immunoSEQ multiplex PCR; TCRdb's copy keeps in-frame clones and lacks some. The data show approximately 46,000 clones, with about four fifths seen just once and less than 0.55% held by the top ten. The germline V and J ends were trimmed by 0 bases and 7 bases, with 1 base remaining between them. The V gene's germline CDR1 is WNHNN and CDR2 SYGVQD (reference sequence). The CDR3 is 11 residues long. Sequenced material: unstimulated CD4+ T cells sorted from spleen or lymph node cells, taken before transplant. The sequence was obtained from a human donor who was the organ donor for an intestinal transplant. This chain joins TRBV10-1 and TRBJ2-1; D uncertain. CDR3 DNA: TGCGCCAGCAGTGAGTCAAATGAGCAGTTCTTC. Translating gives CASSESNEQFF.